These 11 T cell receptor beta chains share one sample of origin, sequenced in a study of blood T cell repertoires in COVID-19. Clones were read by immunoSEQ multiplex PCR, and TCRdb kept only the in-frame ones, dropping some. Seen here are some 320,000 clones, just under 90% observed once, and the top ten hold less than 3.5%. The material sequenced was PBMCs or T cells enriched from blood (not recorded which). The receptors here all came from a woman aged 45-65 years who had been exposed to COVID-19.

V gene TRBV19 combines with J gene TRBJ1-6; 8 bases map to TRBD1. The CDR3 consists of 15 residues. V shed 2 bases and J 9 bases; nucleotides not matched to a gene: 6. Per the germline V gene, CDR1 is LNHDA and CDR2 is SQIVND (reference sequence). CDR3 sequence: CASSIMGRGRSPLHF. The CDR3 DNA reads as TGTGCCAGTAGTATAATGGGCAGGGGGCGTTCACCCCTCCACTTT.

This clone has only one observation. CDR3 sequence: CASSPRDRGSQYF. The CDR3 DNA follows: TGTGCCAGCAGTCCCCGGGACAGGGGGTCGCAGTATTTT. The V and J genes are TRBV12-3 or TRBV12-4 and TRBJ2-3; 11 bases are a match to TRBD1. The CDR3 sequence is 13 residues long. J lost 10 bases, V lost 5 bases, and 5 bases had no gene match.

J is TRBJ1-1 and V is TRBV5-4; 7 positions match TRBD1. The CDR3 length is 12 residues. In germline, CDR1 is SGHNT, CDR2 YYREEE (reference sequence). J lost 10 bases, V lost 6 bases, and 9 bases had no gene match. The CDR3 region is CASTLDRAAAFF. The CDR3 DNA reads as TGTGCCAGCACCTTAGACAGGGCGGCAGCTTTCTTT.

The chain is built from TRBV7-9 and TRBJ1-1, with TRBD1 matching 11 bases. Germline CDR1 and CDR2: SEHNR and FQNEAQ (reference sequence). The CDR3 is 14 residues long. J was trimmed by 3 bases and V by 4 bases; bases with no gene match: 1. The CDR3 nucleotides are TGTGCCAGCAGCTCGGGACAGGGGGACACTGAAGCTTTCTTT. It encodes CASSSGQGDTEAFF.

There are a few counts of this clone. This chain joins TRBV28 and TRBJ1-1, with D possibly being TRBD1 (6 bases). Germline lookup yields CDR1 MDHEN and CDR2 SYDVKM. Trimming removed 8 bases from V and 3 bases from J, with 16 bases in between. The CDR3 spans 14 residues. The CDR3 protein is CASVGGGGDTEAFF. The DNA of the CDR3 is TGTGCCAGCGTGGGGGGAGGGGGAGACACTGAAGCTTTCTTT.

CDR3 protein: CASSRTDYPSPEAFF. In DNA form, the CDR3 reads TGTGCCAGTAGTCGAACGGACTATCCTAGCCCTGAAGCTTTCTTT. The chain uses TRBV19 and TRBJ1-1; no reliable D call. CDR1 LNHDA and CDR2 SQIVND come from the germline V gene (reference sequence). V shed 5 bases and J shed 6 bases, with 19 bases lying between them. This CDR3 comprises 15 residues.

This chain links TRBV30 with TRBJ2-5; 9 bases fit TRBD1. V lost 5 bases and J lost 4; bases outside the gene matches: 5. The CDR3 has 13 residues. Looked up from germline, CDR1 is GTSNPN and CDR2 is SVGIG (reference sequence). DNA for the CDR3: TGTGCCTGGGGAACAGGGGGCCTAGAGACCCAGTACTTC. Translating gives CAWGTGGLETQYF. The complete variable domain, with remaining parts taken from reference TRBV30 and TRBJ2-5, reads SQTIHQWPATLVQPVGSPLSLECTVEGTSNPNLYWYRQAAGRGLQLLFYSVGIGQISSEVPQNLSASRPQDRQFILSSKKLLLSDSGFYLCAWGTGGLETQYFGPGTRLLVL.

This clone was counted a few times. V usage is TRBV3-1 (or the pseudogene TRBV3-2) and J usage is TRBJ1-5; TRBD1 is a possible D gene (6 bases). The germline CDR1 and CDR2 sequences are LGHDT and YNNKEL (reference sequence). The CDR3 spans 14 residues. V was trimmed by 1 base and J by 3 bases, leaving 7 bases between them. The CDR3: CASSQGTVNQPQHF. CDR3 sequence (DNA): TGTGCCAGCAGCCAAGGGACAGTCAATCAGCCCCAGCATTTT.

The chain couples TRBV6-5 to TRBJ1-1, with 8 bases that match TRBD1. Germline V gives CDR1 MNHEY, CDR2 SVGAGI. The CDR3 is 15 amino acids. V lost 6 bases and J lost 0; bases outside the gene matches: 6. As DNA, the CDR3 is TGTGCCAGCAGAGTGACAGGGGCCCTGAACACTGAAGCTTTCTTT. Translation gives CASRVTGALNTEAFF.

V and J are TRBV15 and TRBJ2-7; 7 bases agree with TRBD2. CDR3 length: 17 amino acids. Trimming at V came to 0 bases and at J to 2 bases, leaving 10 bases not matched to a gene. Germline CDR1 and CDR2: LNHNV and YYDKDF (reference sequence). The CDR3 DNA follows: TGTGCCACCAGCAGAGATCCGCCGGGGCTAGCGGCCTACGAGCAGTACTTC. Its translation is CATSRDPPGLAAYEQYF.

The J gene is TRBJ2-7, the V gene TRBV10-1; tentative D call: TRBD1 (5 bases). V lost 0 bases and J lost 3, with 9 bases in between. The CDR3 consists of 14 residues. Germline CDR1 and CDR2: WNHNN and SYGVQD (reference sequence). For the CDR3, the DNA is TGCGCCAGCAGTGAGTCCGTCAGGGTCTACGAGCAGTACTTC. Its translation is CASSESVRVYEQYF.